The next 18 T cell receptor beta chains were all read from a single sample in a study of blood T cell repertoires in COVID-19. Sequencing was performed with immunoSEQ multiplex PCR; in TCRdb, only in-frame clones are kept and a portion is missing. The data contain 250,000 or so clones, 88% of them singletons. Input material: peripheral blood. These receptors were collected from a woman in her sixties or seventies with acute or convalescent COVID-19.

DNA for the CDR3: TGTGCCAGCAGCCTGACGGGACTAGCCCACCCCGGGGAGCTGTTTTTT. This codes for CASSLTGLAHPGELFF. V is TRBV7-2 and J is TRBJ2-2, with TRBD2 matching 9 bases. This CDR3 has 16 amino acids. The V gene end was trimmed by 5 bases and the J gene end by 6 bases; junction bases not matched to a gene: 10. CDR1 and CDR2 (germline): SGHTA, FQGNSA. The complete variable domain, with remaining parts taken from reference TRBV7-2 and TRBJ2-2, reads GAGVSQSPSNKVTEKGKDVELRCDPISGHTALYWYRQSLGQGLEFLIYFQGNSAPDKSGLPSDRFSAERTGGSVSTLTIQRTQQEDSAVYLCASSLTGLAHPGELFFGEGSRLTVL.

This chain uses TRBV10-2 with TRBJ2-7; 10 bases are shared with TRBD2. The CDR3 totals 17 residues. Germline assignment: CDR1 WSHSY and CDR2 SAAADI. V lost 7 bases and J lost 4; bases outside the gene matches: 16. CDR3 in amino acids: CASIGVGLAGVRYEQYF. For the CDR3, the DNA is TGCGCCAGCATTGGCGTGGGGCTAGCGGGAGTTCGTTACGAGCAGTACTTC.

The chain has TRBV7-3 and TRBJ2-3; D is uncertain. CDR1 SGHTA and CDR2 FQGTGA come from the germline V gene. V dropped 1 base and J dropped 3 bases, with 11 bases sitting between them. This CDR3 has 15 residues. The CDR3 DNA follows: TGTGCCAGCAGCTTAAGTCATGTAGCAACAGATACGCAGTATTTT. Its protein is CASSLSHVATDTQYF. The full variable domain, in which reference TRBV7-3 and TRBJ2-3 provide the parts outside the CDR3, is GAGVSQTPSNKVTEKGKYVELRCDPISGHTALYWYRQSLGQGPEFLIYFQGTGAADDSGLPNDRFFAVRPEGSVSTLKIQRTERGDSAVYLCASSLSHVATDTQYFGPGTRLTVL.

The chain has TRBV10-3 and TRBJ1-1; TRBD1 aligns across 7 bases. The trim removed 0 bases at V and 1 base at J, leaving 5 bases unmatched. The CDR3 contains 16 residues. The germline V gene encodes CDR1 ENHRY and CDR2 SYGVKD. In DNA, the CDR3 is TGTGCCATCAGTGAGTCGACCCGGACAGGGAACACTGAAGCTTTCTTT. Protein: CAISESTRTGNTEAFF.

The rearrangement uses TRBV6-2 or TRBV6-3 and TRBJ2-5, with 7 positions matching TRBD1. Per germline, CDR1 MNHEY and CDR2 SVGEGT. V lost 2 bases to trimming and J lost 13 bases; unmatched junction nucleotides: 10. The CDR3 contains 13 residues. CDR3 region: CASSYPLQGHVYF. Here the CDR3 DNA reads TGTGCCAGCAGTTACCCCTTACAGGGGCATGTGTACTTC.

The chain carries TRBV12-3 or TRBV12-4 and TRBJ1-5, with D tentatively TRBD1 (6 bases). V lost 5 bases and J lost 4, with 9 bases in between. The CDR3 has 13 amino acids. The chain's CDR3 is CASSPQGNQPQHF. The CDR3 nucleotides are TGTGCCAGCAGTCCTCAGGGGAATCAGCCCCAGCATTTT.

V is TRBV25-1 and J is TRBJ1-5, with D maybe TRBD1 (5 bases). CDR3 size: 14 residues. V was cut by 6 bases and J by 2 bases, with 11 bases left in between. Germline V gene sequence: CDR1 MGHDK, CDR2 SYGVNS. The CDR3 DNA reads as TGTGCCAGCAGCGTCGGGGGTGGCAATCAGCCCCAGCATTTT. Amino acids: CASSVGGGNQPQHF.

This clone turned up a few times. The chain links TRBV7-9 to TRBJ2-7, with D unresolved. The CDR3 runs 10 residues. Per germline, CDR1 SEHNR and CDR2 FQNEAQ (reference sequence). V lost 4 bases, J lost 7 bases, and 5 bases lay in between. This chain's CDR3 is CASSSCEQYF. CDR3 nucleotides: TGTGCCAGCAGCTCCTGTGAGCAGTACTTC.

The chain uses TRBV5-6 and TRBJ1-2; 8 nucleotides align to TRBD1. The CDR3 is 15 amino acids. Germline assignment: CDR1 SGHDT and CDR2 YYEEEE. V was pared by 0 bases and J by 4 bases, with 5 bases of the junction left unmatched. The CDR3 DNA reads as TGTGCCAGCAGCTTGGGGACAGGGAGTTCCTATGGCTACACCTTC. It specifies CASSLGTGSSYGYTF.

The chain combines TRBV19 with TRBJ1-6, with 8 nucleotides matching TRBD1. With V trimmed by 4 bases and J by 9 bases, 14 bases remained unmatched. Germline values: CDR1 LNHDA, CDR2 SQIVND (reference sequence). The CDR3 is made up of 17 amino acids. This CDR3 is CASSTLGDRRFGSPLHF. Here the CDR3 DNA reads TGTGCCAGTAGTACCCTAGGGGACAGGCGTTTCGGTTCACCCCTCCACTTT.

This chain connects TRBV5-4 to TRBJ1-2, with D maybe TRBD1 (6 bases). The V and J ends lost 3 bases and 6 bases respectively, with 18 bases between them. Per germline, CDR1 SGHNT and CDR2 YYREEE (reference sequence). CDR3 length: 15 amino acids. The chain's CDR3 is CASSSGKDRYDGYTF. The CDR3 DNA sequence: TGTGCCAGCAGCTCCGGCAAAGACAGGTACGATGGCTACACCTTC.

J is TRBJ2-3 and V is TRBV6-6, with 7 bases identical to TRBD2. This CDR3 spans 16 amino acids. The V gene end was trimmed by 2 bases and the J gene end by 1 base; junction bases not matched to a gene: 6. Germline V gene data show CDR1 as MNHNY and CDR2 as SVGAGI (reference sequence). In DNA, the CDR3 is TGTGCCAGCAGTTACCGGCGGCTAGCGGGCACAGATACGCAGTATTTT. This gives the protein CASSYRRLAGTDTQYF.

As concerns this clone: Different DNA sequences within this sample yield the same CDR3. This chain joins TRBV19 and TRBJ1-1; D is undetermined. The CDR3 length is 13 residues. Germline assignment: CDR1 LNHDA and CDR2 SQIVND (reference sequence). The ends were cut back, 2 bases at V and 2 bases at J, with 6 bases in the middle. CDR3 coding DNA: TGTGCCAGTAGTATACGAGTCAACACTGAAGCTTTCTTT. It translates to CASSIRVNTEAFF.

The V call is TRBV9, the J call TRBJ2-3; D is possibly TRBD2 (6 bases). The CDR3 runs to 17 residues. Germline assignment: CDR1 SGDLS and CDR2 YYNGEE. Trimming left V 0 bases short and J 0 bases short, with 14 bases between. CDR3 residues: CASSVATGGESTDTQYF. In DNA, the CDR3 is TGTGCCAGCAGCGTAGCTACTGGCGGGGAGAGCACAGATACGCAGTATTTT.

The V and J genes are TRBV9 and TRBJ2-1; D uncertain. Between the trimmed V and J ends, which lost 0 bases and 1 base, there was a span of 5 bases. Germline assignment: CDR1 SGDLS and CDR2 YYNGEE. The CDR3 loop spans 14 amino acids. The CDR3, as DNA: TGTGCCAGCAGCGTAGGGCCTTCCTACAATGAGCAGTTCTTC. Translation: CASSVGPSYNEQFF.

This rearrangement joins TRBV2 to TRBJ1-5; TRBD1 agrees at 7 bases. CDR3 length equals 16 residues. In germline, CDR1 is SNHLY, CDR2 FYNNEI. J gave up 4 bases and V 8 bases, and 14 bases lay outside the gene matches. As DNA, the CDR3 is TGTGCCAGCGCAAAGGGCCAGGGGGGTGGAAATCAGCCCCAGCATTTT. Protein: CASAKGQGGGNQPQHF.

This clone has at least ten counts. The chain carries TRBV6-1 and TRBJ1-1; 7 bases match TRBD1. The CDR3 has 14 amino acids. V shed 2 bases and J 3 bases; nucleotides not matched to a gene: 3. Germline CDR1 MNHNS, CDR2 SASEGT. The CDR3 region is CASSEYTGDTEAFF. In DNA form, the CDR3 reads TGTGCCAGCAGTGAATATACAGGGGACACTGAAGCTTTCTTT.

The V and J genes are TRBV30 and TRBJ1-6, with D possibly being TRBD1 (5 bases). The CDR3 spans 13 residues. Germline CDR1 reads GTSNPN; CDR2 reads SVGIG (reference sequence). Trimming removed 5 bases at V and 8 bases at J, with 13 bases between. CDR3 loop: CAWGGQGDSPLHF. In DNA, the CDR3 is TGTGCCTGGGGCGGGCAGGGCGATTCACCCCTCCACTTT.